This TCR beta chain was identified in a study of beta chain features in type 1 diabetes. Study-level findings and limits: Sampled from patients, naive, central memory and Treg TCRB repertoires appeared more similar than those sampled from healthy donors. No resolution was reached here on whether HLA type influences TCRB rearrangement.

This clone showed up just a few times. As yet, its antigen is unknown. The sequenced template was cDNA made from the entire isolated RNA. Profiling relied on immunoSEQ multiplex PCR, and the TCRdb table lists in-frame clones only, not all of them. The table has more than 130,000 clones, 6.9% seen once. The germline V gene has CDR1 MDHEN and CDR2 SYDVKM. The CDR3 contains 14 residues. Trimming pared 5 bases from V and 5 bases from J, leaving 14 bases between. Specimen: central memory CD4+ T cells from blood. This receptor was taken from a woman aged 25 to 39 in good health. The V gene is TRBV28, the J gene TRBJ2-3; D remains ambiguous. Here the CDR3 reads CASSRLDRQDTQYF. CDR3 coding DNA: TGTGCCAGCAGTCGGCTCGACCGACAAGATACGCAGTATTTT.